Presented here are 5 T cell receptor beta chains from one specimen sequenced in a study of OX40 agonist ivuxolimab in advanced cancers. Method: immunoSEQ multiplex PCR; TCRdb's copy keeps in-frame clones and lacks some. The sample includes about 110,000 clones, under 95% of them seen just once. The input for sequencing was CD4+ or CD8+ T cells sorted from blood, taken in a trial of the OX40 agonist ivuxolimab. These receptors all stem from an adult with an advanced solid tumor such as melanoma, head and neck, liver or kidney cancer.

The gene calls are TRBV30 and TRBJ2-2; 8 bases agree with TRBD2. Per the germline V gene, CDR1 is GTSNPN and CDR2 is SVGIG (reference sequence). The CDR3 length is 16 residues. The V and J ends lost 2 bases and 0 bases, in that order; junction bases with no gene match: 5. CDR3: CAWSSPGLANTGELFF. The CDR3 nucleotides read TGTGCCTGGAGTTCCCCGGGACTAGCGAACACCGGGGAGCTGTTTTTT.

The chain links TRBV5-1 to TRBJ2-1, with 8 bases fitting TRBD2. Germline CDR1 and CDR2: SGHRS and YFSETQ. The CDR3 runs 17 residues. The V segment lost 0 bases and the J segment 10 bases; nucleotides outside the gene matches: 15. The CDR3 DNA follows: TGCGCCAGCAGCTTGGGAGAAGCGGGGGCCACACGACGGGAGCAGTTCTTC. Its translation: CASSLGEAGATRREQFF.

The CDR3 is CASSSRTSASYEQYF. The CDR3 DNA reads as TGTGCCAGCAGTTCCCGGACTTCCGCCTCCTACGAGCAGTACTTC. The V gene is TRBV6-5, the J gene TRBJ2-7, with a tentative D call TRBD2 (5 bases). Looked up from germline, CDR1 is MNHEY and CDR2 is SVGAGI. With 4 bases removed from V and 0 bases from J, the gap between germline ends came to 13 bases. The CDR3 loop spans 15 amino acids.

This clone was observed a handful of times. The gene calls are TRBV7-8 and TRBJ1-6; possible D gene TRBD1, 5 bases. This CDR3 has 15 residues. Germline CDR1 reads SGHVS; CDR2 reads FQNEAQ. V was cut by 4 bases and J by 8 bases, with 15 bases left in between. CDR3 coding DNA: TGTGCCAGCAGCTCAGCACGGGGGTCGGATTCACCCCTCCACTTT. It specifies CASSSARGSDSPLHF.

As regards this clone: The junction departs from the called germline gene at one end, perhaps through a read error. V is TRBV5-1 and J is TRBJ2-1; TRBD2 aligns across 8 bases. The germline V gene encodes CDR1 SGHRS and CDR2 YFSETQ. This CDR3 comprises 15 residues. The CDR3 DNA reads as TGCGCCAGCCGCTTAGAACTAGCGGATTACAATGAGCAGTTCTTC. Its protein product is CASRLELADYNEQFF.